The rows below give T cell receptor beta chains drawn from one sample of a study of human T cells and chemical hapten exposure. TCRdb reprocessed the RACE reads with MiXCR, giving one entry per CDR3 protein. The table lists tens of thousands of distinct CDR3 sequences, 8% to 13% of them singletons. The sequencing used whole blood, collected in connection with sensitization to the hapten diphenylcyclopropenone (DPC). The receptors originated from a man aged 40-55 years with alopecia areata. Some clones in this sample may be carry-over from other donors' samples. Each CDR3 is given with its conserved first and last residue. D genes are given only for firm matches. Size tells how often a clone was seen (once, few, many) or the class of an expanded clone, and some rows leave it out.

D gene: TRBD2; J gene: TRBJ2-3; clone size: many; CDR3 length: 19; V gene: TRBV5-1; CDR3 protein: CASSWASGLAGGPKDTQYF; CDR3 DNA: TGCGCCAGCAGTTGGGCATCGGGACTAGCGGGAGGGCCGAAAGATACGCAGTATTTT
D gene: -; J gene: TRBJ1-6; clone size: few; CDR3 length: 16; V gene: TRBV6-5; CDR3 protein: CASRTQMSSYNSPLHF; CDR3 DNA: TGTGCCAGCAGGACCCAGATGAGCTCCTATAATTCACCCCTCCACTTT
D gene: -; J gene: TRBJ2-1; clone size: few; CDR3 length: 14; V gene: TRBV28; CDR3 protein: CASRQGGSYNEQFF; CDR3 DNA: TGTGCCAGCAGACAGGGAGGGTCCTACAATGAGCAGTTCTTC
D gene: TRBD2; J gene: TRBJ2-1; clone size: few; CDR3 length: 14; V gene: TRBV7-2; CDR3 protein: CASSPLAGRGEQFF; CDR3 DNA: TGTGCCAGCAGTCCGTTAGCGGGAAGGGGTGAGCAGTTCTTC
D gene: -; J gene: TRBJ2-1; clone size: -; CDR3 length: 12; V gene: TRBV7-2; CDR3 protein: CASSSTYNEQFF; CDR3 DNA: TGTGCCAGCAGCTCGACCTACAATGAGCAGTTCTTC
D gene: TRBD1; J gene: TRBJ1-1; clone size: few; CDR3 length: 14; V gene: TRBV18; CDR3 protein: CASSQGQGRTEAFF; CDR3 DNA: TGTGCCAGCTCCCAGGGACAGGGAAGAACTGAAGCTTTCTTT
D gene: -; J gene: TRBJ1-1; clone size: -; CDR3 length: 14; V gene: TRBV5-4; CDR3 protein: CASSYGVLNTEAFF; CDR3 DNA: TGTGCCAGCAGCTACGGGGTACTGAACACTGAAGCTTTCTTT
D gene: -; J gene: TRBJ2-3; clone size: -; CDR3 length: 17; V gene: TRBV20-1; CDR3 protein: CSARNPFDGADTDTQYF; CDR3 DNA: TGCAGTGCTAGAAACCCTTTTGATGGGGCGGACACAGATACGCAGTATTTT
D gene: TRBD2; J gene: TRBJ2-1; clone size: -; CDR3 length: 14; V gene: TRBV7-2; CDR3 protein: CASSLGLAGDEQFF; CDR3 DNA: TGTGCCAGCAGCTTGGGACTAGCTGGGGATGAGCAGTTCTTC
D gene: -; J gene: TRBJ1-5; clone size: -; CDR3 length: 15; V gene: TRBV28; CDR3 protein: CASSGGEAGPQPQHF; CDR3 DNA: TGTGCCAGCAGTGGGGGAGAGGCAGGGCCTCAGCCCCAGCATTTT
D gene: TRBD2; J gene: TRBJ2-3; clone size: -; CDR3 length: 20; V gene: TRBV7-2; CDR3 protein: CASSLAPALAGGPSTDTQYF; CDR3 DNA: TGTGCCAGCAGCTTAGCACCGGCGCTAGCGGGAGGGCCGAGCACAGATACGCAGTATTTT
D gene: -; J gene: TRBJ2-4; clone size: few; CDR3 length: 14; V gene: TRBV7-8; CDR3 protein: CASSFRTSKNIQYF; CDR3 DNA: TGTGCCAGCAGCTTCCGCACTTCCAAAAACATTCAGTACTTC
D gene: TRBD2; J gene: TRBJ2-3; clone size: -; CDR3 length: 13; V gene: TRBV20-1; CDR3 protein: CSVLAGSTDTQYF; CDR3 DNA: TGCAGTGTACTAGCGGGAAGCACAGATACGCAGTATTTT
D gene: -; J gene: TRBJ2-4; clone size: -; CDR3 length: 16; V gene: TRBV7-9; CDR3 protein: CASSCRDCPSQNIQYF; CDR3 DNA: TGTGCCAGCAGCTGCCGGGACTGCCCTAGCCAAAACATTCAGTACTTC
D gene: -; J gene: TRBJ2-1; clone size: many; CDR3 length: 12; V gene: TRBV29-1; CDR3 protein: CSVPLPPGEQFF; CDR3 DNA: TGCAGCGTTCCATTGCCCCCAGGTGAGCAGTTCTTC
D gene: -; J gene: TRBJ2-7; clone size: many; CDR3 length: 13; V gene: TRBV6-5; CDR3 protein: CASSYSSSYEQYF; CDR3 DNA: TGTGCCAGCAGTTATTCGTCCTCCTACGAGCAGTACTTC
D gene: -; J gene: TRBJ2-5; clone size: few; CDR3 length: 15; V gene: TRBV7-9; CDR3 protein: CASSSFRGLKETQYF; CDR3 DNA: TGTGCCAGCAGCTCTTTCCGGGGATTAAAAGAGACCCAGTACTTC
D gene: -; J gene: TRBJ1-3; clone size: -; CDR3 length: 16; V gene: TRBV9; CDR3 protein: CASSGGQSASGNTTYF; CDR3 DNA: TGTGCCAGCAGCGGCGGACAGTCCGCCTCTGGAAACACCACATATTTT
D gene: -; J gene: TRBJ2-6; clone size: many; CDR3 length: 14; V gene: TRBV29-1; CDR3 protein: CSAETSSGANVLTF; CDR3 DNA: TGCAGCGCGGAAACCAGCTCTGGGGCCAACGTCCTGACTTTC
D gene: TRBD2; J gene: TRBJ2-3; clone size: few; CDR3 length: 15; V gene: TRBV28; CDR3 protein: CATNGAGGRGATQYF; CDR3 DNA: TGTGCCACCAACGGAGCGGGAGGAAGGGGTGCTACGCAGTATTTT
D gene: -; J gene: TRBJ1-5; clone size: few; CDR3 length: 14; V gene: TRBV20-1; CDR3 protein: CSARVSGAAQPQHF; CDR3 DNA: TGCAGTGCTAGAGTTTCAGGGGCGGCTCAGCCCCAGCATTTT
D gene: TRBD1; J gene: TRBJ1-6; clone size: many; CDR3 length: 15; V gene: TRBV6-5; CDR3 protein: CASSGDRVDGSPLHF; CDR3 DNA: TGTGCCAGCAGTGGGGACAGGGTTGATGGGTCACCCCTCCACTTT
D gene: TRBD1; J gene: TRBJ1-1; clone size: -; CDR3 length: 14; V gene: TRBV5-1; CDR3 protein: CASSLDRGSVEAFF; CDR3 DNA: TGCGCCAGCAGCCTGGACAGGGGTTCTGTTGAAGCTTTCTTT
D gene: -; J gene: TRBJ2-7; clone size: few; CDR3 length: 14; V gene: TRBV7-9; CDR3 protein: CASSLDVRGYEQYF; CDR3 DNA: TGTGCCAGCAGCTTAGACGTTAGAGGATACGAGCAGTACTTC
D gene: TRBD2; J gene: TRBJ2-1; clone size: -; CDR3 length: 16; V gene: TRBV20-1; CDR3 protein: CSARGEGLARYNEQFF; CDR3 DNA: TGCAGTGCTAGAGGGGAGGGACTAGCGAGATACAATGAGCAGTTCTTC
D gene: TRBD2; J gene: TRBJ2-1; clone size: -; CDR3 length: 17; V gene: TRBV7-2; CDR3 protein: CASTLRSGSGLNNEQFF; CDR3 DNA: TGTGCCAGCACCCTAAGGTCGGGTAGCGGGTTAAACAATGAGCAGTTCTTC
D gene: -; J gene: TRBJ1-5; clone size: few; CDR3 length: 14; V gene: TRBV3-1; CDR3 protein: CASSQAGNNQPQHF; CDR3 DNA: TGTGCCAGCAGCCAAGCCGGGAACAATCAGCCCCAGCATTTT
D gene: -; J gene: TRBJ2-5; clone size: few; CDR3 length: 13; V gene: TRBV19; CDR3 protein: CASSISLGETQYF; CDR3 DNA: TGTGCCAGTAGTATAAGTCTCGGGGAGACCCAGTACTTC
D gene: -; J gene: TRBJ2-1; clone size: -; CDR3 length: 14; V gene: TRBV3-1; CDR3 protein: CASSQGLSSNEQFF; CDR3 DNA: TGTGCCAGCAGCCAGGGACTTTCGAGTAATGAGCAGTTCTTC
D gene: TRBD1; J gene: TRBJ1-5; clone size: -; CDR3 length: 17; V gene: TRBV19; CDR3 protein: CASSPRTGGGSNQPQHF; CDR3 DNA: TGTGCCAGTAGTCCTCGGACAGGGGGCGGGAGCAATCAGCCCCAGCATTTT
D gene: -; J gene: TRBJ1-1; clone size: many; CDR3 length: 13; V gene: TRBV4-3; CDR3 protein: CASSQDLVTEAFF; CDR3 DNA: TGCGCCAGCAGCCAAGATTTGGTAACTGAAGCTTTCTTT